One sample yielded the 30 T cell receptor beta chains listed below, sequenced in a study of cytomegalovirus exposure and HLA in healthy donors. PCR primers comprised 60 Vbeta and 13 Jbeta primers. Measured with immunoSEQ multiplex PCR; TCRdb has only the in-frame clones, and not every one. The table shows 100,000 to 150,000 clones, with around 67% occurring only once. Sequenced material: PBMCs. The receptors were sampled from a man between 60 and 75 years old in good health and CMV-seropositive.

This chain links TRBV5-1 with TRBJ1-4; D is uncertain. The CDR3 spans 15 residues. Germline CDR1 and CDR2: SGHRS and YFSETQ. V lost 5 bases to trimming and J lost 6 bases, with 17 bases between them. The CDR3 DNA sequence: TGCGCCAGCAGTCCCTGGGCAGCTACACATGAAAAACTGTTTTTT. Protein: CASSPWAATHEKLFF.

This clone was seen a handful of times. The gene calls are TRBV9 and TRBJ2-3; 10 bases agree with TRBD1. Germline CDR1 SGDLS, CDR2 YYNGEE. V gave up 3 bases and J gave up 6 bases; unmatched junction bases: 10. This CDR3 comprises 16 residues. The CDR3 DNA reads as TGTGCCAGCAGCGCCGGGACAGGGGCAAACGGGGATACGCAGTATTTT. It yields the protein CASSAGTGANGDTQYF. Using reference TRBV9 and TRBJ2-3 for the parts outside the CDR3, the full variable domain is DSGVTQTPKHLITATGQRVTLRCSPRSGDLSVYWYQQSLDQGLQFLIQYYNGEERAKGNILERFSAQQFPDLHSELNLSSLELGDSALYFCASSAGTGANGDTQYFGPGTRLTVL.

This clone was detected only a few times. The chain joins TRBV28 to TRBJ2-7, with 7 bases fitting TRBD1. CDR1 and CDR2 from the germline V gene are MDHEN and SYDVKM. Germline trimming cut 5 bases from V and 7 bases from J; bases unmatched to any gene: 11. The CDR3 is made up of 14 amino acids. The chain's CDR3 is CASSHHRQGREQYF. The CDR3 DNA is TGTGCCAGCAGTCACCATCGACAGGGCCGGGAGCAGTACTTC.

The V call is TRBV27, the J call TRBJ1-2; 8 bases are shared with TRBD1. V gave up 5 bases and J gave up 5 bases; unmatched junction bases: 4. The CDR3 is 13 residues long. Germline loops: CDR1 MNHEY, CDR2 SMNVEV (reference sequence). CDR3 bases: TGTGCCAGCAGTGACAGGGGAATTTATGGCTACACCTTC. The encoded protein is CASSDRGIYGYTF.

This chain joins TRBV7-3 and TRBJ1-1; D not certain. The CDR3 is 13 residues long. Germline V gene sequence: CDR1 SGHTA, CDR2 FQGTGA. V was shortened by 5 bases and J by 6 bases, with 13 bases between the two germline ends. The CDR3 reads CASSRERVSEAFF. The CDR3 bases are TGTGCCAGCAGCAGGGAGAGGGTCTCTGAAGCTTTCTTT.

V is TRBV4-1 and J is TRBJ1-6; D may be TRBD1 (5 bases). Germline V gives CDR1 MGHRA, CDR2 YSYEKL. The CDR3 contains 15 residues. V dropped 1 base and J dropped 5 bases, with 9 bases sitting between them. The CDR3: CASSQGSGNNSPLHF. DNA for the CDR3: TGCGCCAGCAGCCAAGGGTCAGGGAATAATTCACCCCTCCACTTT.

The CDR3 DNA sequence: TGTGCCAGCAGTTTGACAGGGGGATACACCATTTCGGGCTACACCTTC. Translation gives CASSLTGGYTISGYTF. The rearrangement links TRBV6-5 to TRBJ1-2, with 9 bases aligning to TRBD1. This CDR3 spans 16 amino acids. V lost 4 bases to trimming and J lost 8 bases; unmatched junction nucleotides: 14. Per the germline V gene, CDR1 is MNHEY and CDR2 is SVGAGI.

This chain connects TRBV6-1 to TRBJ2-1, with 8 bases fitting TRBD1. The J segment lost 4 bases and the V segment lost 5 bases, leaving 7 bases of the junction unmatched. Germline V gene data show CDR1 as MNHNS and CDR2 as SASEGT. This CDR3 region has 15 residues. CDR3 in DNA: TGTGCCAGCAGTCCCGACAGGGGAGTTTACAATGAGCAGTTCTTC. Translation gives CASSPDRGVYNEQFF.

The chain combines TRBV29-1 with TRBJ1-3; D perhaps matches TRBD1 (6 bases). The CDR3 contains 13 residues. The germline V gene encodes CDR1 SQVTM and CDR2 ANQGSEA. The V end was cut by 5 bases, the J end by 4 bases, with 12 bases between. The CDR3 DNA follows: TGCAGCGTTCTGGGACAAAGGGGAAACACCATATATTTT. Residues: CSVLGQRGNTIYF.

This clone has just a few counts. This sequence joins TRBV5-1 and TRBJ1-1, with D perhaps TRBD1 (6 bases). Germline assignment: CDR1 SGHRS and CDR2 YFSETQ. V lost 5 bases and J 0 bases, leaving 17 bases between the germline ends. This CDR3 region has 16 residues. For the CDR3, the DNA is TGCGCCAGCAGTTACCGTACAGGGCGCATGAACACTGAAGCTTTCTTT. Its translation is CASSYRTGRMNTEAFF. The full variable domain, its missing parts supplied by reference TRBV5-1 and TRBJ1-1, is KAGVTQTPRYLIKTRGQQVTLSCSPISGHRSVSWYQQTPGQGLQFLFEYFSETQRNKGNFPGRFSGRQFSNSRSEMNVSTLELGDSALYLCASSYRTGRMNTEAFFGQGTRLTVV.

The rearrangement links TRBV9 to TRBJ2-3, with a weak D call TRBD2 (5 bases). This CDR3 contains 16 residues. V lost 1 base, J lost 5 bases, and 17 bases lay in between. Germline V lookup: CDR1 SGDLS, CDR2 YYNGEE. This CDR3 is CASSVMRASVIDTQYF. The CDR3 DNA reads TGTGCCAGCAGCGTAATGAGGGCAAGCGTTATAGATACGCAGTATTTT.

The rearrangement links TRBV28 to TRBJ1-6, with D possibly matching TRBD1 (6 bases). There are 12 residues in the CDR3. Between the trimmed V and J ends, which lost 5 bases and 11 bases, there was a span of 10 bases. Germline loops: CDR1 MDHEN, CDR2 SYDVKM. The CDR3: CASSVGQTPLHF. The CDR3, as DNA: TGTGCCAGCAGTGTGGGACAAACACCCCTCCACTTT.

The chain employs TRBV5-1 and TRBJ2-3; 7 nucleotides align to TRBD2. This CDR3 contains 15 residues. V lost 4 bases, J lost 1 base, and 6 bases stayed unmatched. CDR1 is SGHRS, CDR2 YFSETQ, per germline. CDR3: CASSPLLAGTDTQYF. CDR3 nucleotides: TGCGCCAGCAGCCCTCTCCTAGCGGGCACAGATACGCAGTATTTT. The full variable domain, completed using reference TRBV5-1 and TRBJ2-3, is KAGVTQTPRYLIKTRGQQVTLSCSPISGHRSVSWYQQTPGQGLQFLFEYFSETQRNKGNFPGRFSGRQFSNSRSEMNVSTLELGDSALYLCASSPLLAGTDTQYFGPGTRLTVL.

The chain recombines TRBV9 with TRBJ1-5, with a tentative D call TRBD1 (5 bases). This CDR3 spans 16 amino acids. CDR1 and CDR2 from the germline V gene are SGDLS and YYNGEE. V was clipped by 3 bases and J by 6 bases, with 19 bases between them. In DNA, the CDR3 is TGTGCCAGCAGCGCCTCCCCCGAGCAGGGTGGTCAGCCCCAGCATTTT. Protein product: CASSASPEQGGQPQHF.

The chain carries TRBV5-6 and TRBJ1-2; TRBD1 is a possible D gene (6 bases). CDR1 is SGHDT, CDR2 YYEEEE, per germline. V dropped 0 bases and J dropped 4 bases, with 10 bases sitting between them. CDR3 length: 14 amino acids. CDR3 amino acids: CASSLDRAFYGYTF. For the CDR3, the DNA is TGTGCCAGCAGCTTGGACAGGGCTTTCTATGGCTACACCTTC.

This clone was detected only once. The chain couples TRBV5-4 to TRBJ2-3; 7 bases align to TRBD2. The CDR3 covers 16 residues. The V gene's germline CDR1 is SGHNT and CDR2 YYREEE (reference sequence). The V gene end was trimmed by 4 bases and the J gene end by 3 bases; junction bases not matched to a gene: 11. CDR3 bases: TGTGCCAGCAGCCCCGGACTAGGTTCGGGGACAGATACGCAGTATTTT. This sequence encodes CASSPGLGSGTDTQYF. The variable domain in full, with the rest retrieved from reference TRBV5-4 and TRBJ2-3, is ETGVTQSPTHLIKTRGQQVTLRCSSQSGHNTVSWYQQALGQGPQFIFQYYREEENGRGNFPPRFSGLQFPNYSSELNVNALELDDSALYLCASSPGLGSGTDTQYFGPGTRLTVL.

Here the CDR3 reads CASSAQATDTQYF. CDR3 sequence (DNA): TGTGCCAGCAGCGCCCAGGCAACAGATACGCAGTATTTT. V is TRBV9 and J is TRBJ2-3; D is uncertain. V was shortened by 3 bases and J by 3 bases, with 8 bases between the two germline ends. This CDR3 has 13 amino acids. Germline V gene data show CDR1 as SGDLS and CDR2 as YYNGEE.

V gene TRBV28 combines with J gene TRBJ1-6; D gene uncertain. CDR3 length: 15 amino acids. CDR1 and CDR2 (germline): MDHEN, SYDVKM. The V and J ends lost 6 bases and 8 bases respectively, with 17 bases between them. CDR3 DNA: TGTGCCAGCAGAGTGGGAGGGAATCGGGATTCACCCCTCCACTTT. Its translation: CASRVGGNRDSPLHF.

V usage is TRBV5-4 and J usage is TRBJ2-2; 11 bases line up with TRBD2. The V gene's germline CDR1 is SGHNT and CDR2 YYREEE (reference sequence). The CDR3 has 15 amino acids. V lost 4 bases and J lost 4; bases outside the gene matches: 3. CDR3 sequence: CASSLGLAGTGELFF. DNA for the CDR3: TGTGCCAGCAGCCTCGGACTAGCGGGCACCGGGGAGCTGTTTTTT.

V and J are TRBV29-1 and TRBJ1-2; tentative D call: TRBD1 (5 bases). There are 15 residues in the CDR3. The V gene's germline CDR1 is SQVTM and CDR2 ANQGSEA. V was shortened by 8 bases and J by 1 base, with 20 bases between the two germline ends. The CDR3 loop reads CSTNLGEGINYGYTF. The CDR3 DNA sequence: TGCAGCACAAATCTGGGGGAGGGGATTAACTATGGCTACACCTTC.

The V gene is TRBV18, the J gene TRBJ1-1; no clear D gene. Trimming took off 3 bases at V and 5 bases at J, with 4 bases between the two ends. From germline, CDR1 is KGHSH and CDR2 LQKENI. The CDR3 loop spans 11 amino acids. CDR3 sequence (DNA): TGTGCCAGCTCACCTTCAACTGAAGCTTTCTTT. It yields the protein CASSPSTEAFF.

The chain has TRBV6-5 and TRBJ2-1; 11 bases map to TRBD2. CDR3 length: 14 residues. Germline CDR1 is MNHEY and CDR2 is SVGAGI. Unmatched junction bases numbered 5, after V lost 5 bases and J lost 8 bases. CDR3 sequence reads: CASSLAGGGHEQFF. For the CDR3, the DNA is TGTGCCAGCAGTCTAGCGGGGGGAGGTCATGAGCAGTTCTTC.

V usage is TRBV7-9 and J usage is TRBJ2-5, with 8 positions matching TRBD2. J lost 4 bases, V lost 2 bases, and 0 bases had no gene match. The CDR3 totals 13 residues. Germline V gene data show CDR1 as SEHNR and CDR2 as FQNEAQ (reference sequence). The CDR3 sequence is CASSLSGGETQYF. The CDR3 bases are TGTGCCAGCAGCTTAAGCGGGGGAGAGACCCAGTACTTC.

The V call is TRBV13, the J call TRBJ1-2; no firm D call. Trimming removed 1 base at V and 8 bases at J, with 8 bases between. This CDR3 is 12 amino acids long. Germline loops: CDR1 PRHDT, CDR2 FYEKMQ (reference sequence). In DNA, the CDR3 is TGTGCCAGCAGCTTAGTAGGGAGGGGCTACACCTTC. Protein sequence: CASSLVGRGYTF.

The chain joins TRBV5-4 to TRBJ2-5, with 11 nucleotides matching TRBD1. The germline V gene encodes CDR1 SGHNT and CDR2 YYREEE (reference sequence). The V and J ends lost 4 bases and 11 bases, in that order; junction bases with no gene match: 7. The CDR3 totals 13 residues. The CDR3: CASSPDRGREQYF. Here the CDR3 DNA reads TGTGCCAGCAGCCCGGACAGGGGGCGGGAGCAGTACTTC.

This chain connects TRBV7-2 to TRBJ1-6; 7 bases agree with TRBD1. With V trimmed by 5 bases and J by 3 bases, 1 base remained unmatched. The CDR3 is 14 amino acids. Per germline, CDR1 SGHTA and CDR2 FQGNSA. In nucleotides, the CDR3 is TGTGCCAGCAGCCGGGACAGCTATAATTCACCCCTCCACTTT. Translation: CASSRDSYNSPLHF.

On this clone itself: In the same sample, other DNA sequences code for this CDR3. This chain uses TRBV27 with TRBJ1-5; D is possibly TRBD1 (6 bases). There are 13 residues in the CDR3. V dropped 6 bases and J dropped 4 bases, with 10 bases sitting between them. Germline V gene lookup returns CDR1 MNHEY and CDR2 SMNVEV (reference sequence). The CDR3 DNA follows: TGTGCCAGCAGCCTGGACAGAAATCAGCCCCAGCATTTT. It yields the protein CASSLDRNQPQHF.

This sequence joins TRBV6-5 and TRBJ2-1; maybe TRBD2 (6 bases). CDR3 length: 15 residues. Between the trimmed V and J ends, which lost 6 bases and 8 bases, there was a span of 20 bases. The germline gives CDR1 MNHEY, CDR2 SVGAGI. The CDR3 nucleotides read TGTGCCAGCAGCCTCCGGGGGTGGGTAGGGGATGAGCAGTTCTTC. Amino acids: CASSLRGWVGDEQFF.

This clone was seen a handful of times. The chain combines TRBV5-1 with TRBJ2-3; D call uncertain. The CDR3 loop spans 12 amino acids. Germline V gene data show CDR1 as SGHRS and CDR2 as YFSETQ. Trimming shortened V by 2 bases and J by 3 bases, and 4 bases separated the two germline ends. The CDR3: CASSFSTDTQYF. As DNA, the CDR3 is TGCGCCAGCAGCTTCTCGACAGATACGCAGTATTTT.

V usage is TRBV28 and J usage is TRBJ2-7, with TRBD2 identical over 11 bases. Germline V gene lookup returns CDR1 MDHEN and CDR2 SYDVKM. J was trimmed by 0 bases and V by 4 bases; bases with no gene match: 17. The CDR3 has 20 residues. CDR3 nucleotide sequence: TGTGCCAGCAGTTCAAACCAACCACGTACTAGCGGGGGTAACTCCTACGAGCAGTACTTC. Translated, it gives CASSSNQPRTSGGNSYEQYF.